Below are 23 T cell receptor beta chains sequenced from a single sample in a study of T cell responses to AZD1222 COVID-19 vaccine. Repertoires were generated with immunoSEQ multiplex PCR, while TCRdb's copy carries only in-frame clones and drops some. Of 200,000 or so clones detected, about 91% appear once; the ten largest clones hold approximately 7.7%. The specimen comprised peripheral blood, sampled on day 0 of AZD1222 vaccination. These receptors all come from an adult in good health.

The chain couples TRBV12-3 or TRBV12-4 to TRBJ1-5; unclear D gene. V lost 3 bases and J lost 6, with 9 bases in between. The CDR3 totals 13 residues. DNA of the CDR3: TGTGCCAGCAGTTTGGGGTCTGGTCAGCCCCAGCATTTT. As protein: CASSLGSGQPQHF.

This clone was observed a single time. The chain couples TRBV4-1 to TRBJ2-2; 10 bases are shared with TRBD2. This CDR3 has 20 amino acids. Germline V gene sequence: CDR1 MGHRA, CDR2 YSYEKL. V shed 1 base and J 4 bases; nucleotides not matched to a gene: 15. The CDR3 nucleotides read TGCGCCAGCAGCCAAGTATTAGGATCTAGCGGGGGAGTAACCACCGGGGAGCTGTTTTTT. This translates into CASSQVLGSSGGVTTGELFF.

The chain carries TRBV5-6 and TRBJ2-3; 8 positions match TRBD2. Germline V gives CDR1 SGHDT, CDR2 YYEEEE. The CDR3 spans 15 residues. After removal of 0 bases from V and 1 base from J, the junction contained 1 base not matched to a gene. CDR3 residues: CASSLVGLGTDTQYF. DNA for the CDR3: TGTGCCAGCAGCTTGGTGGGACTAGGCACAGATACGCAGTATTTT.

The chain links TRBV5-5 to TRBJ1-1; D call uncertain. The length of the CDR3 is 11 residues. Germline-derived CDR1 and CDR2 are SGHKS and YYEKEE (reference sequence). V was shortened by 4 bases and J by 11 bases, with 12 bases between the two germline ends. CDR3 residues: CASSPGMSAFF. The CDR3 nucleotides read TGTGCCAGCAGCCCCGGTATGTCCGCTTTCTTT.

The V and J genes are TRBV4-1 and TRBJ2-5, with no clear D. V was cut by 3 bases and J by 5 bases, with 10 bases left in between. CDR1 and CDR2 from the germline V gene are MGHRA and YSYEKL. The CDR3 sequence is 13 residues long. This CDR3 reads CASSHPLSETQYF. CDR3 sequence (DNA): TGCGCCAGCAGCCACCCCCTATCGGAGACCCAGTACTTC.

This chain links TRBV6-2 or TRBV6-3 with TRBJ2-5; D might be TRBD2 (6 bases). The CDR3 totals 14 residues. The germline V gene has CDR1 MNHEY and CDR2 SVGEGT. V shed 6 bases and J shed 4 bases, with 15 bases lying between them. In DNA form, the CDR3 reads TGTGCCAGCAGCCGGGGAGTGCGGGGAGAGACCCAGTACTTC. This encodes CASSRGVRGETQYF.

This sequence joins TRBV13 and TRBJ2-7; 11 bases map to TRBD2. CDR3 length equals 16 residues. Unmatched junction bases numbered 4, after V lost 1 base and J lost 2 bases. Germline V gives CDR1 PRHDT, CDR2 FYEKMQ (reference sequence). The CDR3 bases are TGTGCCAGCAGCTTAGTGGCTAGCGGGGGGACCTACGAGCAGTACTTC. Protein sequence: CASSLVASGGTYEQYF. Variable domain in full (rest from reference TRBV13 and TRBJ2-7): AAGVIQSPRHLIKEKRETATLKCYPIPRHDTVYWYQQGPGQDPQFLISFYEKMQSDKGSIPDRFSAQQFSDYHSELNMSSLELGDSALYFCASSLVASGGTYEQYFGPGTRLTVT.

This sequence joins TRBV2 and TRBJ1-2; 9 bases line up with TRBD1. Germline-derived CDR1 and CDR2 are SNHLY and FYNNEI. The CDR3 loop spans 14 amino acids. The V gene end was trimmed by 6 bases and the J gene end by 7 bases; junction bases not matched to a gene: 9. The CDR3 bases are TGTGCCAGCAGCGACGGGGACAGGGCGTCTGGCTACACCTTC. Translated: CASSDGDRASGYTF.

The chain links TRBV19 to TRBJ2-1; D is perhaps TRBD2 (6 bases). The CDR3 has 15 amino acids. Trimming took off 6 bases at V and 1 base at J, with 13 bases between the two ends. The germline V gene encodes CDR1 LNHDA and CDR2 SQIVND (reference sequence). The CDR3 DNA follows: TGTGCCAGTAGGTTCCAGGGAGGATCCTACAATGAGCAGTTCTTC. Its protein is CASRFQGGSYNEQFF.

This sequence joins TRBV3-1 (or the pseudogene TRBV3-2) and TRBJ2-2, with 8 bases lining up with TRBD1. The germline V gene encodes CDR1 LGHDT and CDR2 YNNKEL (reference sequence). V shed 3 bases, J shed 1 base, and the junction held 4 bases outside the gene matches. The CDR3 spans 16 residues. The CDR3 loop is CASSQGGQGNTGELFF. CDR3 sequence (DNA): TGTGCCAGCAGCCAGGGAGGACAGGGGAACACCGGGGAGCTGTTTTTT.

CDR3: CASSVQGYGYTF. The CDR3 DNA is TGTGCCAGCAGTGTCCAGGGCTATGGCTACACCTTC. The rearrangement uses TRBV2 and TRBJ1-2, with D possibly being TRBD1 (5 bases). The CDR3 sequence is 12 residues long. The germline gives CDR1 SNHLY, CDR2 FYNNEI. Deletions cut 4 bases from V and 4 bases from J, with 7 bases between.

V and J are TRBV19 and TRBJ1-1; the D gene is possibly TRBD1 (5 bases). V lost 4 bases to trimming and J lost 6 bases, with 9 bases between them. Per germline, CDR1 LNHDA and CDR2 SQIVND (reference sequence). The CDR3 runs 12 residues. The CDR3 nucleotides are TGTGCCAGTAGTACAGGAGGGGCTGAAGCTTTCTTT. Protein product: CASSTGGAEAFF.

In its sample, this clone was seen once. The chain carries TRBV9 and TRBJ1-6; no firm D call. The CDR3 loop spans 15 amino acids. Germline assignment: CDR1 SGDLS and CDR2 YYNGEE. Deletions cut 0 bases from V and 7 bases from J, with 11 bases between. Here the CDR3 reads CASSVDPATNSPLHF. In DNA, the CDR3 is TGTGCCAGCAGCGTAGATCCGGCTACGAATTCACCCCTCCACTTT. Variable domain in full (rest from reference TRBV9 and TRBJ1-6): DSGVTQTPKHLITATGQRVTLRCSPRSGDLSVYWYQQSLDQGLQFLIQYYNGEERAKGNILERFSAQQFPDLHSELNLSSLELGDSALYFCASSVDPATNSPLHFGNGTRLTVT.

V gene TRBV5-1 combines with J gene TRBJ2-7; D is ambiguous. The germline gives CDR1 SGHRS, CDR2 YFSETQ. V shed 0 bases and J shed 6 bases, with 19 bases lying between them. CDR3 length equals 16 residues. For the CDR3, the DNA is TGCGCCAGCAGCTTGGTGGCAGCGATTTTGGGCGGCGAGCAGTACTTC. This sequence encodes CASSLVAAILGGEQYF.

The rearrangement joins TRBV4-1 to TRBJ1-3, with D unclear. The length of the CDR3 is 16 residues. The germline V gene has CDR1 MGHRA and CDR2 YSYEKL. Trimming took off 0 bases at V and 2 bases at J, with 11 bases between the two ends. CDR3 sequence: CASSQDLRVTGNTIYF. In DNA form, the CDR3 reads TGCGCCAGCAGCCAAGATTTAAGGGTAACTGGAAACACCATATATTTT.

V gene TRBV5-4 combines with J gene TRBJ1-4; possibly TRBD1 for D (5 bases). Deletions cut 4 bases from V and 8 bases from J, with 18 bases between. This CDR3 is built from 15 residues. Germline V gene lookup returns CDR1 SGHNT and CDR2 YYREEE (reference sequence). CDR3 DNA sequence: TGTGCCAGCAGCCCGGGTGGCGCGGGGCGCGAAAAACTGTTTTTT. Translated: CASSPGGAGREKLFF.

The CDR3 reads CASSAPGRNTEAFF. DNA of the CDR3: TGTGCCAGCAGTGCCCCGGGACGGAACACTGAAGCTTTCTTT. The chain recombines TRBV27 with TRBJ1-1, with D maybe TRBD1 (5 bases). This CDR3 spans 14 amino acids. V lost 5 bases to trimming and J lost 1 base, with 11 bases between them. The V gene's germline CDR1 is MNHEY and CDR2 SMNVEV (reference sequence).

This clone showed up just a few times. This rearrangement joins TRBV11-2 to TRBJ1-5, with a possible D match to TRBD1 (6 bases). CDR1 and CDR2 from the germline V gene are SGHAT and FQNNGV. Between the trimmed V and J ends, which lost 4 bases and 6 bases, there was a span of 16 bases. CDR3 length: 15 amino acids. The CDR3 DNA sequence: TGTGCCAGCAGCTATGGACGGGGGGCAGGTCAGCCCCAGCATTTT. Encoded protein: CASSYGRGAGQPQHF.

This clone appeared a few times. V gene TRBV4-3 combines with J gene TRBJ1-1; D is unclear. V dropped 1 base and J dropped 5 bases, with 2 bases sitting between them. CDR1 is LGHNA and CDR2 is YSLEER in the germline V gene. This CDR3 spans 11 amino acids. This CDR3 reads CASSQGTEAFF. DNA of the CDR3: TGCGCCAGCAGCCAAGGAACTGAAGCTTTCTTT.

The chain has TRBV5-1 and TRBJ2-5, with 11 bases aligning to TRBD2. The junction had 4 bases not matched to a gene; V was cut back by 3 bases and J by 6 bases. In germline, CDR1 is SGHRS, CDR2 YFSETQ. This CDR3 is 14 amino acids long. DNA for the CDR3: TGCGCCAGCAGCTCGTCTAGCGGGGGGAAGACCCAGTACTTC. It yields the protein CASSSSSGGKTQYF.

The CDR3 nucleotides read TGTGCCAGCAGCCCTAATTACAATCAGCCCCAGCATTTT. It translates to CASSPNYNQPQHF. This rearrangement joins TRBV28 to TRBJ1-5; D is ambiguous. This CDR3 has 13 residues. Germline values: CDR1 MDHEN, CDR2 SYDVKM. The germline V and J ends were trimmed by 6 bases and 3 bases, with 9 bases remaining between them.

The J gene is TRBJ2-1, the V gene TRBV19, with TRBD1 matching 7 bases. V gave up 5 bases and J gave up 10 bases; unmatched junction bases: 14. This CDR3 is built from 15 residues. Germline CDR1 LNHDA, CDR2 SQIVND (reference sequence). CDR3 nucleotides: TGTGCCAGTAGTCCCCGTGGCAGGGGGTCTTGGGAGCAGTTCTTC. This translates into CASSPRGRGSWEQFF.

The chain carries TRBV7-9 and TRBJ1-4; D remains ambiguous. V lost 5 bases, J lost 7 bases, and 11 bases lay in between. Looked up from germline, CDR1 is SEHNR and CDR2 is FQNEAQ (reference sequence). This CDR3 contains 13 residues. The CDR3 coding sequence is TGTGCCAGCAGCCCGGATCTGCCTGAAAAACTGTTTTTT. Its protein is CASSPDLPEKLFF.